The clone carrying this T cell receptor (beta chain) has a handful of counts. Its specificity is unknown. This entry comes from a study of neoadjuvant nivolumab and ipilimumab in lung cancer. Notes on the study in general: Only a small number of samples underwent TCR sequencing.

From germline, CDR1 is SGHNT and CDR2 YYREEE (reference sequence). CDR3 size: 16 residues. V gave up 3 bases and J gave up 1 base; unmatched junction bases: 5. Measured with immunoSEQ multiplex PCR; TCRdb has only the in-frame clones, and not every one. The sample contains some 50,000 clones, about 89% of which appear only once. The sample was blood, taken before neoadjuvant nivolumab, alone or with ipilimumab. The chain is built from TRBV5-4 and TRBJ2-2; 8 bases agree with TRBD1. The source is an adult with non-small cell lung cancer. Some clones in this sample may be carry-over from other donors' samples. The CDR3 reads CASSYGQGMNTGELFF. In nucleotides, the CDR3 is TGTGCCAGCAGCTACGGACAGGGAATGAACACCGGGGAGCTGTTTTTT.